A single sample gave rise to the 30 T cell receptor beta chains below, sequenced in a study of cytomegalovirus exposure and HLA in healthy donors (dated by TCRdb to about 2017). Libraries were prepared through the immunoSEQ multiplex PCR assay. The multiplex PCR relied on a mix of 60 forward primers for TCR Vbeta segments and 13 reverse primers for TCR Jbeta segments. TCRdb mirrors the immuneACCESS table, restricted to in-frame sequences. Some clones are absent from its copies; in checked studies, under half trace to an unresolved V gene, and the reason for the others is unknown. In all, the sample holds about 140,000 clones, and roughly 80% of those were seen once. About 3.5% of the sample is taken by the ten largest. What was sequenced was PBMCs. These receptor sequences come from a man aged 40-55 years in good health and CMV-seronegative.

This rearrangement joins TRBV7-9 to TRBJ2-5, with 8 bases identical to TRBD1. The tail of the sequence fits TRBJ2-7 better, so the J call may be wrong. The CDR3 contains 14 residues. Per germline, CDR1 SEHNR and CDR2 FQNEAQ (reference sequence). The CDR3 here is CASSIQGVTYEQYF. DNA for the CDR3: TGTGCCAGCAGCATACAGGGGGTAACCTACGAGCAGTACTTC.

CDR3 in amino acids: CSVCRGSYNEQFF. The CDR3 DNA reads TGCAGCGTTTGTAGGGGAAGCTACAATGAGCAGTTCTTC. The rearrangement uses TRBV29-1 and TRBJ2-1, with D tentatively TRBD1 (5 bases). The CDR3 runs to 13 residues. Germline-derived CDR1 and CDR2 are SQVTM and ANQGSEA. V was cut by 5 bases and J by 3 bases, with 11 bases left in between.

The chain links TRBV9 to TRBJ1-6; the match to TRBD1 covers 9 bases. This CDR3 region has 14 residues. Per the germline V gene, CDR1 is SGDLS and CDR2 is YYNGEE. The V gene end was trimmed by 0 bases and the J gene end by 10 bases; junction bases not matched to a gene: 2. CDR3 amino acids: CASSVEDRGSPLHF. In DNA, the CDR3 is TGTGCCAGCAGCGTAGAGGACAGGGGATCACCCCTCCACTTT.

The chain combines TRBV11-2 with TRBJ2-3; 10 bases are shared with TRBD2. There are 17 residues in the CDR3. Germline lookup yields CDR1 SGHAT and CDR2 FQNNGV. The J segment lost 8 bases and the V segment lost 4 bases, leaving 15 bases of the junction unmatched. The CDR3 coding sequence is TGTGCCAGCAGCTCCCTTACGAGAGCGGGGGGGCTTGGTACGCAGTATTTT. Protein product: CASSSLTRAGGLGTQYF.

This clone has a single count. The chain couples TRBV7-9 to TRBJ1-2, with a weak D call TRBD1 (5 bases). The germline gives CDR1 SEHNR, CDR2 FQNEAQ (reference sequence). The V gene lost 5 bases and the J gene lost 8 bases, with 18 bases spanning the gap. This CDR3 comprises 14 residues. As DNA, the CDR3 is TGTGCCAGCAGCCGTTTTCTCACAGGCTCCGGCTACACCTTC. Residues: CASSRFLTGSGYTF.

The chain couples TRBV18 to TRBJ2-1; 7 bases match TRBD2. The length of the CDR3 is 15 residues. Germline V gene lookup returns CDR1 KGHSH and CDR2 LQKENI. The junction had 10 bases not matched to a gene; V was cut back by 6 bases and J by 5 bases. The CDR3 region has the DNA TGTGCCAGCTCCCCGACTAGCTTTACCAACAATGAGCAGTTCTTC. This encodes CASSPTSFTNNEQFF.

The chain uses TRBV7-7 and TRBJ2-7; 11 nucleotides agree with TRBD1. The germline gives CDR1 SSHAT, CDR2 FNYEAQ (reference sequence). CDR3 size: 18 residues. The V gene end was trimmed by 5 bases and the J gene end by 1 base; junction bases not matched to a gene: 13. Here the CDR3 reads CASSPGTGGSGTSYEQYF. Here the CDR3 DNA reads TGTGCCAGCAGCCCGGGGACAGGGGGTAGCGGGACTTCCTACGAGCAGTACTTC.

The chain couples TRBV7-3 to TRBJ2-3, with D perhaps TRBD2 (6 bases). In germline, CDR1 is SGHTA, CDR2 FQGTGA. The V gene lost 5 bases and the J gene lost 6 bases, with 18 bases spanning the gap. This CDR3 contains 15 residues. CDR3 sequence (DNA): TGTGCCAGCAGCCTCACGGGACTCTCCGGGGATACGCAGTATTTT. Translated, it gives CASSLTGLSGDTQYF.

The chain carries TRBV11-1 and TRBJ1-2, with 7 bases that match TRBD1. Germline V CDR1 and CDR2: SGHAT, FQDESV (reference sequence). V dropped 5 bases and J dropped 6; count of bases not matched to a gene: 6. This CDR3 comprises 13 residues. The CDR3 region is CASSTQGIHGYTF. CDR3 in DNA: TGTGCCAGCAGCACACAGGGGATCCATGGCTACACCTTC.

This sequence joins TRBV7-6 and TRBJ2-7; TRBD2 might be the D (5 bases). Germline V lookup: CDR1 SGHVS, CDR2 FNYEAQ. CDR3 length: 15 amino acids. Trimming stripped 3 bases from V and 2 bases from J, with 14 bases between. As DNA, the CDR3 is TGTGCCAGCAGCTTCGGGGTGGCCCGAGCCTACGAGCAGTACTTC. It codes for CASSFGVARAYEQYF. The complete variable domain, with remaining parts taken from reference TRBV7-6 and TRBJ2-7, reads GAGVSQSPRYKVTKRGQDVALRCDPISGHVSLYWYRQALGQGPEFLTYFNYEAQQDKSGLPNDRFSAERPEGSISTLTIQRTEQRDSAMYRCASSFGVARAYEQYFGPGTRLTVT.

The chain carries TRBV28 and TRBJ1-6, with 7 bases aligning to TRBD1. This CDR3 has 18 amino acids. After removal of 5 bases from V and 7 bases from J, the junction contained 17 bases not matched to a gene. Germline V gene sequence: CDR1 MDHEN, CDR2 SYDVKM. The CDR3 loop is CASSSRAWGRTGNSPLHF. For the CDR3, the DNA is TGTGCCAGCAGTAGCCGCGCGTGGGGAAGGACAGGCAATTCACCCCTCCACTTT.

This chain links TRBV7-9 with TRBJ2-7, with 9 bases aligning to TRBD1. Germline-derived CDR1 and CDR2 are SEHNR and FQNEAQ (reference sequence). The CDR3 extends over 15 amino acids. Unmatched junction bases numbered 9, after V lost 5 bases and J lost 4 bases. Here the CDR3 DNA reads TGTGCCAGCAGCCTACCGGGGACAGGGTTATACGAGCAGTACTTC. It specifies CASSLPGTGLYEQYF.

The CDR3 bases are TGTGCCAGCTTGAGACTAGCGGGGGGCACGGGGGCCAACGTCCTGACTTTC. Protein product: CASLRLAGGTGANVLTF. The chain couples TRBV28 to TRBJ2-6; 13 nucleotides match TRBD2. The CDR3 length is 17 residues. Per the germline V gene, CDR1 is MDHEN and CDR2 is SYDVKM. The ends lost 8 bases at V and 4 bases at J; junction bases unmatched: 8.

V and J are TRBV25-1 and TRBJ2-7; D is ambiguous. This CDR3 region has 13 residues. Looked up from germline, CDR1 is MGHDK and CDR2 is SYGVNS. Between the trimmed V and J ends, which lost 1 base and 6 bases, there was a span of 10 bases. The CDR3 sequence is CASSELGWLEQYF. The CDR3 DNA reads TGTGCCAGCAGTGAATTGGGCTGGCTCGAGCAGTACTTC.

Remarks on this clone: Other DNA sequences within the sample encode an identical CDR3. V and J are TRBV7-3 and TRBJ2-7, with TRBD1 identical over 12 bases. V shed 5 bases, J shed 4 bases, and the junction held 3 bases outside the gene matches. The CDR3 is 14 amino acids. Germline CDR1 reads SGHTA; CDR2 reads FQGTGA. As DNA, the CDR3 is TGTGCCAGCAGCCCGGGACAGGGGGCATACGAGCAGTACTTC. As protein: CASSPGQGAYEQYF.

The table lists this clone with a count of one. The chain carries TRBV6-5 and TRBJ1-5; D perhaps matches TRBD1 (6 bases). This CDR3 comprises 13 residues. The V end lost 4 bases, the J end lost 3 bases, and 7 bases lay between the germline ends. Per germline, CDR1 MNHEY and CDR2 SVGAGI. CDR3 sequence: CASSSGVNQPQHF. In DNA form, the CDR3 reads TGTGCCAGCAGTTCAGGGGTCAATCAGCCCCAGCATTTT.

This rearrangement joins TRBV5-4 to TRBJ2-3, with D tentatively TRBD2 (5 bases). Germline V lookup: CDR1 SGHNT, CDR2 YYREEE (reference sequence). CDR3 length equals 15 residues. Between the trimmed V and J ends, which lost 0 bases and 1 base, there was a span of 9 bases. The CDR3 loop is CASSLVSSGTDTQYF. DNA for the CDR3: TGTGCCAGCAGCTTGGTTAGTAGCGGCACAGATACGCAGTATTTT.

This clone was counted between two and nine times. This chain connects TRBV6-5 to TRBJ2-4, with TRBD1 matching 8 bases. Losses at the gene ends were 6 bases for V and 5 bases for J; bases not matched to a gene: 9. CDR3 length: 15 residues. Germline loops: CDR1 MNHEY, CDR2 SVGAGI. CDR3 amino acids: CASSQTGTGENIQYF. Here the CDR3 DNA reads TGTGCCAGCAGCCAAACGGGGACAGGAGAAAACATTCAGTACTTC.

The genes are TRBV7-9 and TRBJ1-2, with 12 bases lining up with TRBD1. Unmatched junction bases numbered 5, after V lost 5 bases and J lost 4 bases. This CDR3 region has 15 residues. CDR1 and CDR2 (germline): SEHNR, FQNEAQ (reference sequence). The CDR3 is CASSRDRGRRYGYTF. CDR3 in DNA: TGTGCCAGCAGCCGGGACAGGGGGCGCCGCTATGGCTACACCTTC. Based on the CDR3 plus reference TRBV7-9 and TRBJ1-2, the full variable domain is DTGVSQNPRHKITKRGQNVTFRCDPISEHNRLYWYRQTLGQGPEFLTYFQNEAQLEKSRLLSDRFSAERPKGSFSTLEIQRTEQGDSAMYLCASSRDRGRRYGYTFGSGTRLTVV.

The chain has TRBV6-5 and TRBJ1-6; D gene uncertain. The V gene's germline CDR1 is MNHEY and CDR2 SVGAGI. This CDR3 spans 13 amino acids. V lost 6 bases and J lost 9, with 12 bases in between. This CDR3 is CASSPTEGSPLHF. The CDR3 bases are TGTGCCAGCAGCCCGACCGAGGGTTCACCCCTCCACTTT.

The genes are TRBV4-1 and TRBJ2-7; 7 nucleotides line up with TRBD2. Germline assignment: CDR1 MGHRA and CDR2 YSYEKL. Unmatched junction bases numbered 6, after V lost 2 bases and J lost 5 bases. This CDR3 has 14 amino acids. For the CDR3, the DNA is TGCGCCAGCAGCCAATTGACTAGCTTGGACGAGCAGTACTTC. This sequence encodes CASSQLTSLDEQYF.

The rearrangement uses TRBV25-1 and TRBJ2-1; 7 bases align to TRBD2. Trimming at V came to 9 bases and at J to 5 bases, leaving 10 bases not matched to a gene. The CDR3 covers 14 residues. CDR1 is MGHDK, CDR2 SYGVNS, per germline. The CDR3 DNA is TGTGCCAGTAGTAGCGGGTTAGGGAACAATGAGCAGTTCTTC. Protein sequence: CASSSGLGNNEQFF.

As for this clone: Other DNA sequences in this sample translate to the same CDR3. The V and J genes are TRBV5-1 and TRBJ2-7; D not resolved. CDR3 length: 14 amino acids. The V end was cut by 0 bases, the J end by 1 base, with 8 bases between. Germline V gives CDR1 SGHRS, CDR2 YFSETQ. The CDR3 bases are TGCGCCAGCAGCTTGGATTGGAGTTCCTACGAGCAGTACTTC. It yields the protein CASSLDWSSYEQYF.

The chain joins TRBV9 to TRBJ2-3; TRBD2 might be the D (6 bases). CDR3 length equals 15 residues. Trimming removed 0 bases from V and 6 bases from J, with 14 bases in between. CDR1 and CDR2 from the germline V gene are SGDLS and YYNGEE. The chain's CDR3 is CASSVGGGSGDTQYF. CDR3 coding DNA: TGTGCCAGCAGCGTAGGCGGAGGGTCTGGCGATACGCAGTATTTT.

The rearrangement joins TRBV1 to TRBJ2-3; the table gives TRBD2 as D, unverified against the DNA. TRBV1 is a listed pseudogene. The CDR3 totals 21 residues. The CDR3 DNA reads as TGCACCAGCAGCCAAGTAAGGGCGGGGACTAGCCTTATCACTAGCACAGATACGCAGTATTTT. Translating gives CTSSQVRAGTSLITSTDTQYF.

This clone came up a few times. This rearrangement joins TRBV28 to TRBJ1-6; perhaps TRBD1 as D (5 bases). CDR1 MDHEN and CDR2 SYDVKM come from the germline V gene. The CDR3 length is 15 residues. V lost 3 bases and J lost 8, with 14 bases in between. CDR3 region: CASSFRRGWDSPLHF. The CDR3 region has the DNA TGTGCCAGCAGTTTTAGAAGGGGATGGGATTCACCCCTCCACTTT.

The CDR3 sequence is CASSSRTGKGEGYTF. In DNA form, the CDR3 reads TGCGCCAGCAGCTCCCGGACAGGGAAAGGAGAGGGCTACACCTTC. This chain joins TRBV5-1 and TRBJ1-2; 8 nucleotides agree with TRBD1. CDR1 is SGHRS and CDR2 is YFSETQ in the germline V gene. The V and J ends lost 3 bases and 8 bases, in that order; junction bases with no gene match: 12. The CDR3 sequence is 15 residues long.

The rearrangement uses TRBV10-3 and TRBJ1-5; D is ambiguous. V lost 0 bases, J lost 9 bases, and 12 bases lay in between. The CDR3 is 14 amino acids. The V gene's germline CDR1 is ENHRY and CDR2 SYGVKD. This CDR3 reads CAISESEVVTPQHF. The CDR3 DNA sequence: TGTGCCATCAGTGAGTCGGAGGTCGTAACGCCCCAGCATTTT.

This clone was found a few times. This chain joins TRBV11-3 and TRBJ2-1, with 7 positions matching TRBD1. CDR1 is SGHNT, CDR2 YENEEA, per germline. This CDR3 has 14 amino acids. J lost 8 bases, V lost 3 bases, and 7 bases had no gene match. CDR3: CASSFEGAQDEQFF. The CDR3 region has the DNA TGTGCCAGCAGCTTCGAGGGGGCGCAAGATGAGCAGTTCTTC.

This chain links TRBV27 with TRBJ2-2; D is perhaps TRBD2 (6 bases). The germline V and J ends were trimmed by 5 bases and 4 bases, with 11 bases remaining between them. The CDR3 sequence is 14 residues long. Germline lookup yields CDR1 MNHEY and CDR2 SMNVEV (reference sequence). CDR3 bases: TGTGCCAGCAGTCTAGGGACTCGCACCGGGGAGCTGTTTTTT. It specifies CASSLGTRTGELFF.